The T cell receptor beta chain described here comes from a study of cytomegalovirus exposure and HLA in healthy donors (dated by TCRdb to about 2017). Regarding the complete study: An earlier analysis of roughly 500 of the donors reported more than 250 Gb of sequence data and 117 million unique TCR beta sequences from 150 million to 200 million T cells. The aim of the study was to test whether cataloging public T cell receptors could identify signatures of past pathogen exposure. High-throughput TCR immunosequencing, statistical association of individual TCRs with disease status, and machine learning were combined to predict cytomegalovirus infection status. A later analysis re-analyzed previously published TCR beta repertoires from roughly 690 donors and added high-resolution HLA genotyping to study TCR occurrence patterns. The study used immunosequencing to profile the T cell repertoires of approximately 650 subjects and linked those repertoires to cytomegalovirus serostatus. Every repertoire in the discovery cohort had been generated on one and the same sequencing platform. Genome-wide SNP genotypes for about 65% of the roughly 670 donors were used in a later genetic analysis, which treated that subset as a discovery cohort. Because of strong linkage in the cohort, 4 to 6 DR-DQ haplotypes were treated as single units for association and clustering. About 280 gigabases of sequencing data and approximately 92 million unique TCR sequences made up an early release that covered nearly 650 HLA-typed donors. Of the roughly 400 genotyped donors, roughly 76% were placed in the genetic ancestry cluster associated with self-reported Caucasian donors. Besides the first cohort of roughly 700 subjects, a separate validation cohort made up of 90 to 150 different subjects was used. Typing coverage varied by locus: roughly 629-640 donors for A, B, C, DRB1 and DQB1; approximately 500 for DQA1; about 570 for DPA1; approximately 470 for DPB1. Both class I and class II loci were covered by HLA typing, at four-digit resolution. The later analysis used no new phenotypic data to find candidate immune exposures, relying instead on TCR beta sequences and their occurrence across donors. Across around 400 genotyped donors of the cohort, an average of about 240,000 unique TCR beta nucleotide sequences per donor were sequenced, and roughly a sixth of those sequences were non-productive. Alongside the repertoire data, information on donor age, sex, ethnicity and CMV serostatus was compiled. In an earlier analysis of 550 to 700 of the donors, high-throughput TCR beta sequencing was used to judge whether each TCR beta V gene segment behaved as functional or pseudogenic. On the study overall, not on this receptor specifically: Some IMGT-functional V segments, including TRBV6-2 and TRBV6-3, could not be told apart with the 87-base-pair reads, so those segments were excluded. The study gave a list of 150 to 200 TCR beta chains associated with cytomegalovirus. Across donors, most TCR sequences were observed very rarely, whereas some public TCRs were present in many individuals. In a later analysis, HLA-associated TCR beta chains showed more clonal expansion and lower generation probabilities than non-associated chains that were equally common. Because counts were too low, some 17 rarely observed V segments, including chromosome 9 orphons, were left out of the earlier analysis of approximately 500 of the donors. In a later analysis, over 15,000 TCR beta sequences were associated with specific HLA alleles at a false discovery rate of 0.05. A later genetic analysis reported fewer N-insertions in productive TCRs among donors in an Asian-associated ancestry cluster than the roughly 700-donor mean. The classifier was reported to diagnose cytomegalovirus status with high specificity and sensitivity in both the original cohort and the validation cohort. The only immune exposure information available for the cohort was CMV serostatus. A later genetic analysis associated a missense DCLRE1C variant with V-gene and J-gene trimming of TCR beta chains, and an independent cohort replicated the association. Because HLA typing was missing for some donors at each locus, association tests included only the typed subset. A later analysis reported that several top co-occurrence clusters appeared linked to parvovirus B19, influenza, CMV and Epstein-Barr virus. It was suggested by the authors that the approach could potentially be generalized to other disease states and immunological phenotypes. A cluster of highly shared sequence variants was judged likely to represent a technical artifact of the sequencing pipeline. A few of the identified cytomegalovirus-associated TCR beta chains were confirmed in vitro to be specific for cytomegalovirus antigens. A further reported finding was that TCR beta sequences accurately predicted the HLA-A and HLA-B alleles for most subjects in the first cohort. Presence/absence analyses assumed roughly uniform sequencing depth across donors, an assumption that may not hold. In an earlier analysis of about 540 of the donors, most TCR beta V segments were observed in productive rearrangements about 90% or about 30% of the time, broadly matching IMGT annotations. Assigning TCR associations to individual alleles was difficult when HLA alleles, especially DR and DQ, strongly co-occurred. A later analysis found that TCR association rates varied across HLA loci, with DRB1 alleles showing the most associated TCRs and HLA-C alleles the fewest. Linkage disequilibrium might explain the correlated functional status among segregating V segments, but an unknown experimental factor could not be excluded. The cohort was sequenced for TCR beta chains only, and without alpha or paired-chain data the features that could be detected were limited. Most CMV-associated TCR beta chains appeared to be HLA-restricted in a later analysis, and the HLA associations seemed to be driven largely by CMV exposure.

In total, roughly 710 healthy bone marrow donors made up the cohort. Cohort members were all nominally healthy when sampled, although unrecorded immune exposures were likely present. The donor was CMV seronegative and belonged to the group of over 300 seronegative cohort members. Each donor provided a peripheral blood sample, and peripheral blood mononuclear cells were used for TCR beta sequencing. Genomic DNA was extracted from the blood cell samples with the Qiagen DNeasy Blood Extraction Kit. The germline V gene (reference sequence) gives CDR1 as SGHKS and CDR2 as YYEKEE. The CDR3 starts with the cysteine, ends with the phenylalanine, and has 14 residues. Only the CDR3 DNA stays, 42 bases, in frame from base 1. Germline trimming: 5 bases from V, 2 bases from J; junction bases outside gene matches: 5. On this clone: The antigen this receptor binds is unknown. No much larger clone is present one base from it, and per-base qualities are unavailable.

The protocol used for the library was the immunoSEQ multiplex PCR assay. For the multiplex PCR, a mixture combining 60 forward primers for TCR Vbeta segments and 13 reverse primers for TCR Jbeta segments was used. Amplification of the CDR3 region of rearranged TCR beta genes was performed with a multiplex PCR assay on genomic DNA. The Illumina HiSeq System was used to sequence the amplified TCR beta libraries as 87-base-pair reads. The paper's processing steps were these. In a later analysis, 77 million or so unique TCR beta chains were counted across the roughly 610 repertoires, and approximately 11 million of these chains were shared by at least two donors. A nearest-neighbor algorithm error-corrected the raw reads and collapsed the reads into unique sequences, merging closely related sequences to remove PCR and sequencing errors. CDR3 sequences were aligned to IMGT reference sequences to assign V, D and J gene segments. Each retained sequence needed at least a six-nucleotide match to both a V gene segment and a J gene segment. A rearrangement was called productive if the CDR3 had no stop codons and remained in frame with V and J, and every other rearrangement was called non-productive. Following IMGT convention, CDR3 was defined as the stretch from the second conserved V-encoded cysteine up to the conserved J-encoded phenylalanine. Sequences without an unambiguous match to a single V gene segment were excluded from the earlier analysis of 500 to 700 of the donors. An earlier analysis of 587 of the donors classified V segments as functional when productive rearrangements were above 56.7% and as segregating when the standard deviation between donors was above 5%. A statistical classification framework was built to diagnose cytomegalovirus status from the catalog of TCR beta chain sequences. V and J gene assignment, in a later analysis, came from comparing TCR nucleotide sequences with IMGT/GENE-DB human TR gene sequences. The TCRdist pipeline was used in a later analysis to assign CDR3 sequences and most-parsimonious VDJ recombination scenarios. A later analysis defined each TCR beta chain by its CDR3 amino acid sequence plus V-gene family, and excluded reads lacking a unique V-gene family. A later analysis removed 450 to 600 highly shared, low-generation-probability nucleotide sequences to deal with suspected cross-contamination and a sequencing artifact. A later analysis calculated a clonal expansion index for each public chain from normalized within-repertoire ranks of inferred template counts. In a later analysis, generation probabilities were computed using a VDJ recombination model fitted to out-of-frame rearrangements, and the results were checked against IGoR. In a later analysis, TCR-TCR, TCR-HLA and TCR-CMV co-occurrence was scored with hypergeometric tests, and a repertoire-size bias correction was applied to TCR pairs. False discovery rates were estimated in a later analysis by permuting HLA or CMV assignments 20 times. In a later analysis, co-occurring TCRs were grouped using DBSCAN, with TCRdist sequence similarity added in when clustering inside HLA-allele-positive subsets. Co-occurrence clustering excluded repertoires with fewer than 30,000 or more than 120,000 public chains, plus five with anomalous nucleotide sharing. TCRdb retrieved this table from immuneACCESS and kept in-frame rearrangements only. Not all clones are present; in checked studies, unresolved V genes account for under half, and no reason is known for the remainder. That table furnishes V, J and clone size, whereas the DNA furnished D and trimming. Within this sample are about 170,000 clones, with around two thirds of them counted one time only. The ten largest clones represent under 3% of the sample.

The V and J genes are TRBV5-5 and TRBJ1-1, with TRBD1 matching 8 junction bases. This clonotype was obtained from a man aged 40-55 years in good health and CMV-seronegative. Sequencing was done on a sample of PBMCs. The CDR3 corresponds to CASSFGQGNTEAFF. The nucleotides are TGTGCCAGCAGTTTTGGACAGGGCAACACTGAAGCTTTCTTT.